This T cell receptor (beta chain) was documented in a study of monozygotic twins with inflammatory bowel disease. Notes on the study in general: Different subtypes (of T cells) could not be told apart from one another. IBD patients share fewer clonotypes with other people than healthy twins do, especially with disease activity. Heterogeneous immunosuppressive treatment regimens may have introduced variability into patient repertoires.

Germline V gene lookup returns CDR1 SGHNT and CDR2 YENEEA. The CDR3 is made up of 16 amino acids. TCRdb reprocessed the 5' RACE reads and stores each CDR3 protein as one record, lacking DNA. Across over 150,000 distinct CDR3 sequences, the top ten clones capture over 2.5% of the sample. To note about this clonotype: Its specificity is not known.

The rearrangement uses TRBV11-3 and TRBJ2-2; the D call from TCRdb, TRBD1, cannot be confirmed without DNA. The clonotype was recovered from a human donor with ulcerative colitis or Crohn's disease, or a healthy co-twin of an affected twin (not recorded which). The sample was blood. CDR3 loop: CASSSRLQGTAGELFF.